The sequence of this T cell receptor beta chain was determined in a study of blood T cell repertoires in COVID-19. Study overall: The United States, Italy and Spain provided the acute and convalescent COVID-19 samples. T cells, B-cell-depleted T cells, or PBMCs supplied cDNA or gDNA.

In the source study's methods: The assay estimated nucleated cells by amplifying reference gene primers. Some clones are missing from TCRdb's copy, which holds only in-frame ones; the method was immunoSEQ multiplex PCR. D and trimming come from the DNA, and the V and J calls and clone size come from that table. The table includes about 250,000 clones, about 86% detected once. Sequencing input: peripheral blood. This sequence originates from a man at least 80 years old with acute or convalescent COVID-19.

CDR3 in DNA: TGTGCCAGCAGTTACTCGAGCCCTAGACAGTCTTATAGATATGGCTACACCTTC. This sequence encodes CASSYSSPRQSYRYGYTF. This rearrangement joins TRBV6-2 or TRBV6-3 to TRBJ1-2; possibly TRBD1 for D (5 bases). Germline values: CDR1 MNHEY, CDR2 SVGEGT. Trimming shortened V by 0 bases and J by 5 bases, and 22 bases separated the two germline ends. The CDR3 length is 18 residues.